What follows is one T cell receptor (beta chain) and its context. This sample was included in a study of blood T cell repertoires in COVID-19. On the study more broadly: PBMCs, B-cell-depleted T cells, or T cells were the source of the cDNA or gDNA that made up the material.

Per the original methods: Reference gene primers were amplified, and this amplification served to estimate nucleated cell counts. Assay: immunoSEQ multiplex PCR; the TCRdb copy retains only in-frame clones and omits some. V and J calls and clone size come straight from that table; D and trimming were deduced from the DNA. The table shows roughly 250,000 clones, with around nine tenths occurring only once. The receptor was isolated from a woman younger than 35 who had recovered from COVID-19. The sample consisted of PBMCs or T cells enriched from blood (not recorded which).

The CDR3 here is CASSQVAGVGTDTQYF. The CDR3 DNA sequence: TGTGCCAGCAGCCAAGTCGCGGGAGTCGGGACAGATACGCAGTATTTT. The rearrangement uses TRBV3-1 (or the pseudogene TRBV3-2) and TRBJ2-3, with 7 bases that match TRBD2. CDR3 length: 16 amino acids. Germline CDR1 and CDR2: LGHDT and YNNKEL (reference sequence). The V and J ends lost 1 base and 3 bases, in that order; junction bases with no gene match: 7.